Listed below are T cell receptor beta chains from one sample, sequenced in a study of T cells in Graves' hyperthyroidism and ophthalmopathy. TCRdb reprocessed the multiplex PCR reads via MiXCR and lists one record per CDR3 protein. Of about 160,000 distinct CDR3 sequences in the sample, roughly 9.4% were seen once. Sequencing was performed on blood. These receptors were collected from a young woman with Graves' hyperthyroidism that later progressed to Graves' ophthalmopathy. Both conserved end residues are part of each CDR3. D genes are given only for firm matches. Not all rows give a size; the values are once, few, many and, for expanded clones, a class.

v_gene	j_gene	d_gene	abundance	CDR3nt	CDR3aa
TRBV11-2	TRBJ2-5	TRBD2	many	TGTGCCAGCAGCTTAGCTAGCGGGGACCAAGAGACCCAGTACTTC	CASSLASGDQETQYF
TRBV7-2	TRBJ2-2	NA	many	TGTGCCAGCAGCCCGAAACCCCGTTTCGGGGAGCTGTTTTTT	CASSPKPRFGELFF
TRBV6-1	TRBJ2-5	TRBD2	many	TGTGCCAGCAGTGGGGGGGGACTGTACTTTCAAGAGACCCAGTACTTC	CASSGGGLYFQETQYF
TRBV20-1	TRBJ2-3	TRBD2	many	TGCAGTGCTAGAGGGGGGACTAGCGGGGGCACAGATACGCAGTATTTT	CSARGGTSGGTDTQYF
TRBV29-1	TRBJ1-1	NA	many	TGCAGCGTAAGACAGAGCATGAACACTGAAGCTTTCTTT	CSVRQSMNTEAFF
TRBV19	TRBJ2-5	NA	NA	TGTGCCAGTAGTAAGGAAGAGACCCAGTACTTC	CASSKEETQYF
TRBV7-9	TRBJ2-1	NA	many	TGTGCCAGCAGCCCGACCTACCGACAAGCCAATGAGCAGTTCTTC	CASSPTYRQANEQFF
TRBV5-5	TRBJ1-1	NA	many	TGTGCCAGCAGCTTGAGCGTACGCACTGAAGCTTTCTTT	CASSLSVRTEAFF
TRBV15	TRBJ2-1	NA	many	TGTGCCACCAGCAGGCCCAGGGGTGAGCAGTTCTTC	CATSRPRGEQFF
TRBV14	TRBJ1-3	NA	few	TGTGCCAGCAGCCAAGAGAGGTGGGCATCCCGGAACACCATATATTTT	CASSQERWASRNTIYF
TRBV19	TRBJ1-2	TRBD1	many	TGTGCCACCAACCCACGACCCGGACAGGGGGAAGGCTACACCTTC	CATNPRPGQGEGYTF
TRBV28	TRBJ2-3	TRBD1	many	TGTGCCAGCAGCTTCGACAGGGCCCCCACAGATACGCAGTATTTT	CASSFDRAPTDTQYF
TRBV5-1	TRBJ2-7	NA	many	TGCGCCAGCAGCTTGGGTGCGGGCGAGCAGTACTTC	CASSLGAGEQYF
TRBV20-1	TRBJ1-4	TRBD1	NA	TGCAGTGCTAGTCCCGGGACAGGGAATGAAAAACTGTTTTTT	CSASPGTGNEKLFF
TRBV6-1	TRBJ2-7	NA	many	TGTGCCAGCAGTGAAGAGGTAGCGGCCTCCTACGAGCAGTACTTC	CASSEEVAASYEQYF